These T cell receptor beta chains were read from a single sample in a study of T-cell memory formation after mild COVID-19. TCRdb ran MiXCR on the 5' RACE reads and lists one entry per CDR3 protein. The sample comprises over 120,000 distinct CDR3 sequences, around 21% of which are singletons, and around 2.4% rests with the top ten. Sequencing was performed on PBMCs or a T cell subset sorted from them (not recorded which). Source of these receptors: an adult woman who had mild COVID-19 (a few samples of this study predate the infection). Cell type and time point are not known. The CDR3 runs from the conserved cysteine through the conserved F or W. A D gene is named only where the DNA matches it firmly. Some rows have no size entry. The others give once, few or many, or a class for an expanded clone.

TRBJ2-1 TRBD2 . TRBV20-1 TGCAGTGCTAGAGTCCAGCTAGCGGGAGGGTCCGGTGAGCAGTTCTTC CSARVQLAGGSGEQFF
TRBJ1-2 TRBD1 . TRBV3-1 TGTGCCAGCAGCCGGGGACAGGGGGCCTATGGCTACACCTTC CASSRGQGAYGYTF
TRBJ2-5 . few TRBV7-9 TGTGCCAGCAGCGCCTCTATCGGGCTTGGGGGCCAGTACTTC CASSASIGLGGQYF
TRBJ2-2 TRBD2 few TRBV24-1 TGTGCCACCAGAGGACTAGTTGCCGGGGAGCTGTTTTTT CATRGLVAGELFF
TRBJ2-4 . many TRBV5-5 TGTGCCAGCAGCCGGGGACTCCTAGCCAAAAACATTCAGTACTTC CASSRGLLAKNIQYF
TRBJ2-7 TRBD2 few TRBV6-2/TRBV6-3 TGTGCCAGCAGTTACAGGACTAGCGGGACCTTATCCTACGAGCAGTACTTC CASSYRTSGTLSYEQYF
TRBJ2-5 . . TRBV6-6 TGTGCCAGCAGTTACAGAGGGGCCCGAGAGACCCAGTACTTC CASSYRGARETQYF
TRBJ2-1 TRBD2 few TRBV25-1 TGTGCCAGCAGTGATTCTAGCGGGAGCGCCTACAATGAGCAGTTCTTC CASSDSSGSAYNEQFF
TRBJ1-1 TRBD1 . TRBV5-1 TGCGCCAGCCGGGACAGGGGGATCGTGAACACTGAAGCTTTCTTT CASRDRGIVNTEAFF
TRBJ2-7 TRBD1 few TRBV20-1 TGCAGTGCGAGTGACAGGGATTACTCCTACGAGCAGTACTTC CSASDRDYSYEQYF
TRBJ2-7 . . TRBV27 TGTGCCAGCAGGGGGGTTCCCTACGAGCAGTACTTC CASRGVPYEQYF
TRBJ1-2 . . TRBV19 TGTGCCAGTAGTATTTCGGCGCGGGCCTTTTTCCACTATGGCTACACCTTC CASSISARAFFHYGYTF
TRBJ2-5 . . TRBV29-1 TGCAGCGTTGTCAGGGGTCCGCAAGAGACCCAGTACTTC CSVVRGPQETQYF
TRBJ2-5 TRBD1 few TRBV7-9 TGTGCCAGCAGCTTACGGGGCAGGGGGGACAGGGGGCTCCAGGAGACCCAGTACTTC CASSLRGRGDRGLQETQYF
TRBJ1-1 . . TRBV12-3/TRBV12-4 TGTGCCAGCAGTTTAAGCTATGGGCCGGGACTCAGGTCCACTGAAGCTTTCTTT CASSLSYGPGLRSTEAFF
TRBJ2-5 . few TRBV7-2 TGTGCCAGCAGAACAGGAGTTACCAGAGAGACCCAGTACTTC CASRTGVTRETQYF
TRBJ2-5 . many TRBV20-1 TGCAGTGCTAGCCTAGCTGGGCTAGAGACCCAGTACTTC CSASLAGLETQYF
TRBJ2-2 . . TRBV20-1 TGCAGTGCCCTCCGGAGTACTAGCACCGGGGAGCTGTTTTTT CSALRSTSTGELFF
TRBJ1-1 . . TRBV5-1 TGCGCCAGCAGCTTGGTGGCAGGGCGCGCTAACCCGAACACTGAAGCTTTCTTT CASSLVAGRANPNTEAFF
TRBJ2-7 . many TRBV6-5 TGTGCCAGCAGTTACTCACCGGGGAGCTCCTACGAGCAGTACTTC CASSYSPGSSYEQYF
TRBJ2-7 . many TRBV2 TGTGCCAGCAGCGGAGATCAACAGGGCATGCAGTACTTC CASSGDQQGMQYF
TRBJ2-1 TRBD1 few TRBV7-3 TGTGCCAGCAGCTTAGCAGGGGGCGATTCCTACAATGAGCAGTTCTTC CASSLAGGDSYNEQFF
TRBJ2-1 TRBD2 . TRBV6-5 TGTGCCAGCAGTTCCAAGTTACTACTAGCGGGAGGGGCCGGTGAGCAGTTCTTC CASSSKLLLAGGAGEQFF
TRBJ2-7 . few TRBV7-2 TGTGCCAGCAGCTTACGGTCACGGACAGCTTTCTACGAGCAGTACTTC CASSLRSRTAFYEQYF
TRBJ1-1 TRBD1 few TRBV7-9 TGTGCCAGCAGCCTAGGGGGACAGGGTCGGGGTGAAGCTTTCTTT CASSLGGQGRGEAFF
TRBJ1-1 . . TRBV27 TGTGCCAGCAGTTACGCGACAGGAACGACTGAAGCTTTCTTT CASSYATGTTEAFF
TRBJ2-1 TRBD2 . TRBV11-2 TGTGCCAGCAGCTTAGACCCCGGGACTAGCAATGAGCAGTTCTTC CASSLDPGTSNEQFF
TRBJ2-3 TRBD1 few TRBV27 TGTGCCAGCAGATACAGGGGGCGCCCAGATACGCAGTATTTT CASRYRGRPDTQYF
TRBJ2-1 . few TRBV29-1 TGCAGCGGGAGTATAAGTGGGGGCGCGTCCTACAATGAGCAGTTCTTC CSGSISGGASYNEQFF
TRBJ2-1 . . TRBV7-8 TGTGCCAGCAGCCTGAACCAGGAGCAGTTCTTC CASSLNQEQFF
TRBJ2-1 . few TRBV4-3 TGCGCCAGCAGCCAAGCGGCAGGGCCATACAATGAGCAGTTCTTC CASSQAAGPYNEQFF
TRBJ1-3 . . TRBV29-1 TGCAGCGTTGAAGGGTCTGGAAACACCATATATTTT CSVEGSGNTIYF
TRBJ2-5 . few TRBV7-2 TGTGCCAGCAGCTTAGGCGGGGCGCGGGAGACCCAGTACTTC CASSLGGARETQYF
TRBJ2-1 . few TRBV27 TGTGCCAGCAGTTATGGTGGGGCCCCTGGTGGCAATGAGCAGTTCTTC CASSYGGAPGGNEQFF
TRBJ2-7 TRBD2 many TRBV9 TGTGCCAGCAGCGCGGGACTAGTCTACTACGAGCAGTACTTC CASSAGLVYYEQYF
TRBJ2-7 TRBD2 . TRBV25-1 TGTGCCAGCAGTGACGTGACTAGCGGGGGTCGAGAGCAGTACTTC CASSDVTSGGREQYF
TRBJ1-2 TRBD1 . TRBV20-1 TGCAGTACGGGACAGGGAGCCCCCTATGGCTACACCTTC CSTGQGAPYGYTF
TRBJ2-5 TRBD1 . TRBV5-4 TGTGCCAGCGGCAAGACAGGGGAGGAGACCCAGTACTTC CASGKTGEETQYF
TRBJ2-5 TRBD2 . TRBV7-2 TGTGCCAGCAGCTTAGGGGGGACTAGCAGTCAAGAGACCCAGTACTTC CASSLGGTSSQETQYF
TRBJ2-6 . . TRBV6-2/TRBV6-3 TGTGCCAGCAGACCCCGCGACAGCCGATCTGGGGCCAACGTCCTGACTTTC CASRPRDSRSGANVLTF
TRBJ2-1 . few TRBV20-1 TGCAGTGCTGAAAGCCTCGGGAGTTGGGAGCAGTTCTTC CSAESLGSWEQFF
TRBJ2-3 TRBD2 few TRBV29-1 TGCAGCGTAGGTGGCGGGAGGGATACGCAGTATTTT CSVGGGRDTQYF
TRBJ2-2 . few TRBV5-1 TGCGCCAGCAGCTTGGACCCACGATCGGCCGGGGAGCTGTTTTTT CASSLDPRSAGELFF
TRBJ1-1 . few TRBV7-2 TGTGCCAGCAGCAGCTGGGGGAACACTGAAGCTTTCTTT CASSSWGNTEAFF
TRBJ1-1 TRBD1 . TRBV3-1 TGTGCCAGCAGCGTCGCCGGGACAGGGGGCACATTGAGCACTGAAGCTTTCTTT CASSVAGTGGTLSTEAFF
TRBJ1-3 . . TRBV3-1 TGTGCCAGCAGCCGCACTTCGTCTGTGGCTGGAAACACCATATATTTT CASSRTSSVAGNTIYF